This record concerns one TCR beta chain sequence. Its target is unknown. The source of the sample is a study of cytomegalovirus exposure and HLA in healthy donors. Study information: A later analysis reported the roughly 120 validation repertoires used the same platform as the approximately 700 first-cohort repertoires. Study-wide results and caveats: The study recorded about 160 TCR beta chains that were cytomegalovirus-associated. The classifier reportedly diagnosed cytomegalovirus status with high specificity and sensitivity.

CDR3 length: 14 amino acids. V was trimmed by 3 bases and J by 3 bases, leaving 12 bases between them. The germline V gene encodes CDR1 SEHNR and CDR2 FQNEAQ (reference sequence). Repertoires were generated with immunoSEQ multiplex PCR, while TCRdb's copy carries only in-frame clones and drops some. The sample holds more than 55,000 clones, 94% seen once. The donors formed part of the roughly 120-subject validation cohort, distinct from the approximately 670-subject first cohort. The sequenced material came from PBMCs. The chain couples TRBV7-9 to TRBJ2-7, with TRBD1 as a possible D gene (6 bases). The clonotype comes from a woman younger than 30 in good health and CMV-seronegative. This CDR3 is CASSLRAGDYEQYF. The CDR3 DNA sequence: TGTGCCAGCAGCTTGAGGGCAGGGGACTACGAGCAGTACTTC.